This is a list of T cell receptor beta chains from one sample in a study of PD-L1 blockade in urothelial cancer. Sequencing used immunoSEQ multiplex PCR; TCRdb keeps in-frame clones, though not all of them. The table has 70,000 or so clones, 90% seen once. Specimen: PBMCs, collected around atezolizumab (anti-PD-L1) treatment. The receptor set was obtained from a man between 65 and 80 years old with urothelial cancer. Each CDR3 is given with its conserved first and last residue.

16	TRBV19	TRBJ1-5	CASSQGQGYSNQPQHF
17	TRBV28	TRBJ1-5	CASSFSLRAGGNQPQHF
15	TRBV5-1	TRBJ2-2	CASRRDRGGTGELFF
13	TRBV10-2	TRBJ2-5	CASRRGVQETQYF
15	TRBV6-1	TRBJ2-7	CASTGKSGSSYEQYF
20	TRBV12-5	TRBJ1-2	CASGFPKLRPGTGEDYGYTF
14	TRBV4-1	TRBJ2-6	CASSPGPPTNVLTF
16	TRBV15	TRBJ2-7	CATSRSVGQGDYEQYF
16	TRBV21-1	TRBJ2-1	CASSKVSSGRLDEQFF
15	TRBV9	TRBJ1-5	CASSRGQGGSQPQHF
14	TRBV19	TRBJ2-2	CASTDLTNTGELFF
16	TRBV7-9	TRBJ2-2	CASSKGLAGDTGELFF
14	TRBV30	TRBJ1-1	CAWSPGQGASEAFF
16	TRBV19	TRBJ2-2	CASRTRGLSLGGELFF
14	TRBV28	TRBJ2-7	CASTRLGGSYEQYF
14	TRBV7-9	TRBJ2-2	CASRAQGNTGELFF
14	TRBV19	TRBJ1-4	CASSVGTENEKLFF
15	TRBV6-6	TRBJ2-2	CASTPENRWTGELFF
16	TRBV5-1	TRBJ2-5	CASSPAPAGGQETQYF
14	TRBV7-3	TRBJ1-1	CASSSDRGNTEAFF
14	TRBV14	TRBJ1-2	CASSRRQGNYGYTF
15	TRBV6-5	TRBJ1-3	CASSYRGTDGNTIYF
13	TRBV28	TRBJ1-1	CASSLTGGTEAFF
13	TRBV4-2	TRBJ1-5	CASSQDPDQPQHF
13	TRBV5-1	TRBJ2-5	CASSRESQETQYF
15	TRBV11-2	TRBJ2-7	CASSLIGAASYEQYF
13	TRBV29-1	TRBJ2-7	CSVRKAGAHEQYF
20	TRBV19	TRBJ2-7	CASMGTGGIRTSGRPYEQYF
13	TRBV14	TRBJ1-2	CASSQVTGGGYTF
15	TRBV2	TRBJ2-5	CASSAMTSRTETQYF
17	TRBV5-1	TRBJ2-7	CASSLGLAGPSSYEQYF
17	TRBV9	TRBJ2-2	CASSVAGGGAGTGELFF
15	TRBV18	TRBJ1-1	CASSPLATANTEAFF
17	TRBV13	TRBJ2-1	CASSTWTGRRTYNEQFF
17	TRBV10-3	TRBJ2-7	CAISGLAGASPAREQYF
12	TRBV27	TRBJ2-2	CASSANTGELFF
14	TRBV28	TRBJ1-2	CASSFLTGAGGYTF
14	TRBV19	TRBJ2-7	CASRMARGPYEQYF
15	TRBV6-5	TRBJ2-1	CASSLRGSSYNEQFF
14	TRBV5-1	TRBJ2-7	CASSLPSNSYEQYF
12	TRBV5-4	TRBJ2-1	CASSRPGGEQFF
14	TRBV10-3	TRBJ1-5	CAISAARGNQPQHF
13	TRBV6-5	TRBJ1-1	CASSLPGYTEAFF
17	TRBV5-6	TRBJ1-1	CASSLDGGRRGWDGAFF
13	TRBV7-9	TRBJ1-5	CASSDSSNQPQHF
13	TRBV19	TRBJ2-3	CASSWPSTDTQYF
14	TRBV27	TRBJ2-7	CASSSGTSGYEQYF